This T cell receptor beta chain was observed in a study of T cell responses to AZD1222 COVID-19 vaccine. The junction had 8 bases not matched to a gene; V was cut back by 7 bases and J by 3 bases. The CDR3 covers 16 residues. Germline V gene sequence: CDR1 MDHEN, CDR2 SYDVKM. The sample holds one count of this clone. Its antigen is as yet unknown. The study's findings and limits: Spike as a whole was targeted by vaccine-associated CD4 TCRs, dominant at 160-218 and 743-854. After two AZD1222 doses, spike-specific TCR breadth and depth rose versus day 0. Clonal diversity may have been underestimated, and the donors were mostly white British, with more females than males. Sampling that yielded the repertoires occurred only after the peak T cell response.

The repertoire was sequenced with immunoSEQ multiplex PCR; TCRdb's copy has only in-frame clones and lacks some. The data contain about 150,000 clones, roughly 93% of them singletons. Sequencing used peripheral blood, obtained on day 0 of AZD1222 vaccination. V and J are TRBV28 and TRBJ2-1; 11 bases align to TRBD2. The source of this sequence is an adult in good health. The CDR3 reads CASTSAGTSGYNEQFF. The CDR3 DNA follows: TGTGCCAGCACCAGCGCCGGGACTAGCGGCTACAATGAGCAGTTCTTC.